The rows below give T cell receptor beta chains drawn from one sample of a study of T-cell memory formation after mild COVID-19. In TCRdb, the 5' RACE reads were re-called with MiXCR into one record per CDR3 protein. The top ten hold 9% to 15% of the sample, which has more than 400,000 distinct CDR3 sequences, 15% to 20% seen once. Sequencing used PBMCs or a T cell subset sorted from them (not recorded which). Receptors originate from an adult woman who had mild COVID-19 (a few samples of this study predate the infection). Cell type and time point are not known. Both conserved end residues are part of each CDR3. A D gene is named only where the DNA matches it firmly. Clone size, where shown, is once, few, many, or a class for clones that have expanded.

J gene,D gene,V gene,clone size,CDR3 protein,CDR3 DNA
TRBJ2-7,-,TRBV6-5,few,CASTFGAKF,TGTGCCAGCACCTTTGGGGCCAAGTTC
TRBJ1-6,-,TRBV6-5,few,CASSYSRERSSPLHF,TGTGCCAGCAGTTACTCAAGGGAAAGAAGTTCACCCCTCCACTTT
TRBJ1-5,-,TRBV5-1,once,CASSSTGDWNQPQHF,TGCGCCAGCAGCTCCACCGGGGATTGGAATCAGCCCCAGCATTTT
TRBJ2-2,TRBD1,TRBV3-1,few,CASSHSTGVTGELFF,TGTGCCAGCAGCCACTCGACAGGGGTAACCGGGGAGCTGTTTTTT
TRBJ2-5,TRBD2,TRBV4-1,-,CASSQLGLARETQYF,TGCGCCAGCAGCCAACTTGGACTAGCTAGGGAGACCCAGTACTTC
TRBJ2-7,-,TRBV6-1,-,CASSVPTVRSYEQYF,TGTGCCAGCAGTGTCCCGACAGTGAGATCCTACGAGCAGTACTTC
TRBJ1-1,-,TRBV11-2,few,CASSPSLGTEAFF,TGTGCCAGCAGCCCATCGCTCGGCACTGAAGCTTTCTTT
TRBJ2-2,-,TRBV7-2,few,CASSLGGSGSGELFF,TGTGCCAGCAGCTTAGGAGGGAGCGGATCCGGGGAGCTGTTTTTT
TRBJ1-2,TRBD1,TRBV6-1,few,CASSTGGNYGYTF,TGTGCCAGCAGTACAGGGGGCAACTATGGCTACACCTTC
TRBJ2-3,TRBD2,TRBV5-4,few,CASSRLAGGQSTDTQYF,TGTGCCAGCAGCAGACTAGCGGGGGGCCAAAGCACAGATACGCAGTATTTT